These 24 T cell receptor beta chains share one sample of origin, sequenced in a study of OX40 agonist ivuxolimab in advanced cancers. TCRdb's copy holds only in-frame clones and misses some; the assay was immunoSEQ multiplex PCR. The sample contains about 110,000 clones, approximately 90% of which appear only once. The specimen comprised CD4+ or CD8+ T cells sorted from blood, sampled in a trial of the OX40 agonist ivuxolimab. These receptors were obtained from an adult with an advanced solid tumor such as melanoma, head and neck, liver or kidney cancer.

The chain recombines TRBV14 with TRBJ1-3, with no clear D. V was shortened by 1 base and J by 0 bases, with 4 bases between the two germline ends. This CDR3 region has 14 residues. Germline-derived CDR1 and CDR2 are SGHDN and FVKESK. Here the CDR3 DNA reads TGTGCCAGCAGCCAAGTTATCTCTGGAAACACCATATATTTT. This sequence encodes CASSQVISGNTIYF.

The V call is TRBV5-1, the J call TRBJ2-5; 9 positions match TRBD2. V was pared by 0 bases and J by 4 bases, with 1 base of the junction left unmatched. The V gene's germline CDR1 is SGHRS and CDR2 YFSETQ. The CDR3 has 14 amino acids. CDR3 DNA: TGCGCCAGCAGCTTGGAACTAGCGGGAGAGACCCAGTACTTC. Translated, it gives CASSLELAGETQYF.

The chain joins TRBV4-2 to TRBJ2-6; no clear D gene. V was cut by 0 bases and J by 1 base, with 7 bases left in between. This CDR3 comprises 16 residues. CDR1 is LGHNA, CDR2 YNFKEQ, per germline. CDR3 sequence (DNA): TGTGCCAGCAGCCAAGAAGCGATGTCTGGGGCCAACGTCCTGACTTTC. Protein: CASSQEAMSGANVLTF.

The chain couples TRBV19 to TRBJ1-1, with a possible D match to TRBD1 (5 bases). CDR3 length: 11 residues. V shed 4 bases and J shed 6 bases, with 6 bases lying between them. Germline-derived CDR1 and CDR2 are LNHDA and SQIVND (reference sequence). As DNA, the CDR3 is TGTGCCAGTAGTAGGGGGTCTGAAGCTTTCTTT. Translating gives CASSRGSEAFF.

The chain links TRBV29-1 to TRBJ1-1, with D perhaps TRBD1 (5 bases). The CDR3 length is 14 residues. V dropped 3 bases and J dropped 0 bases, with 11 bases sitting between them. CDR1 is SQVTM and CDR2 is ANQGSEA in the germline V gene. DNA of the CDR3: TGCAGCGTTGATAACAGGCCTATGAACACTGAAGCTTTCTTT. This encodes CSVDNRPMNTEAFF. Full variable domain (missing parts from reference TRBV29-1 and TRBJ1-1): SAVISQKPSRDICQRGTSLTIQCQVDSQVTMMFWYRQQPGQSLTLIATANQGSEATYESGFVIDKFPISRPNLTFSTLTVSNMSPEDSSIYLCSVDNRPMNTEAFFGQGTRLTVV.

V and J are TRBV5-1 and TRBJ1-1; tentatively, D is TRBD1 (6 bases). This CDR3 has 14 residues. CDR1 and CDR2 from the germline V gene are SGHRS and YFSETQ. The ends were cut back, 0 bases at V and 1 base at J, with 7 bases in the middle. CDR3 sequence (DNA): TGCGCCAGCAGCTTGGCACAGGGGAACACTGAAGCTTTCTTT. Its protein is CASSLAQGNTEAFF.

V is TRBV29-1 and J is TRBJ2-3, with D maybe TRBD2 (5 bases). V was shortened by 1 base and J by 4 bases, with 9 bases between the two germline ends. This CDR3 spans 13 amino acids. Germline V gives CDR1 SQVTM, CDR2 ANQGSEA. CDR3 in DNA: TGCAGCGTTGAAGCCCAGAGGGCAGATACGCAGTATTTT. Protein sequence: CSVEAQRADTQYF.

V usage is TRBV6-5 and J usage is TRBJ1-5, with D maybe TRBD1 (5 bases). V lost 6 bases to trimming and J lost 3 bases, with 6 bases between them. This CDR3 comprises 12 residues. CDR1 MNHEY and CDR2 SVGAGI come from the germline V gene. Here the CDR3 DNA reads TGTGCCAGCAGGGACATCAATCAGCCCCAGCATTTT. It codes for CASRDINQPQHF.

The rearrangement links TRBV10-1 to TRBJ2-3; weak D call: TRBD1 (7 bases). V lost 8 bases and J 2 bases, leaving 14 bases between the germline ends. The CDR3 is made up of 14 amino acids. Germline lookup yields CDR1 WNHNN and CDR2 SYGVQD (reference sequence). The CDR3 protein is CASGGGDNTDTQYF. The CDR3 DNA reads TGCGCCAGCGGAGGGGGCGACAACACAGATACGCAGTATTTT.

DNA for the CDR3: TGCGCCAGCAGCGTGGCAACTAGCGGGAGTCTCCAAGAGACCCAGTACTTC. Its protein is CASSVATSGSLQETQYF. This sequence joins TRBV5-1 and TRBJ2-5; 11 bases are shared with TRBD2. Germline CDR1 reads SGHRS; CDR2 reads YFSETQ. The CDR3 runs 17 residues. V lost 4 bases and J lost 1; bases outside the gene matches: 9.

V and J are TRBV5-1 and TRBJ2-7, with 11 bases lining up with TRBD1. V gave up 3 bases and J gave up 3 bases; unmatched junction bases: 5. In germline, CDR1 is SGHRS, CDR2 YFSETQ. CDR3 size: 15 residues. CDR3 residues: CASSSTGQGDYEQYF. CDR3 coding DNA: TGCGCCAGCAGCTCTACGGGACAGGGGGACTACGAGCAGTACTTC.

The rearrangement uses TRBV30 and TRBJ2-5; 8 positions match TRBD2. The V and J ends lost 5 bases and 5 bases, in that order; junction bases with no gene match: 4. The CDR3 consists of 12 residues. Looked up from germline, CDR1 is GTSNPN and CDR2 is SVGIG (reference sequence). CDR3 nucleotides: TGTGCCTGGGAGCGGGGGTTGGAGACCCAGTACTTC. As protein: CAWERGLETQYF.

The CDR3, as DNA: TGCGCCAGCAGCTTGGCCGGGACTAGCGGTTCAGGTACGCAGTATTTT. It encodes CASSLAGTSGSGTQYF. The chain links TRBV5-1 to TRBJ2-3, with 11 bases identical to TRBD2. The CDR3 length is 16 residues. The ends lost 0 bases at V and 8 bases at J; junction bases unmatched: 8. Germline V lookup: CDR1 SGHRS, CDR2 YFSETQ.

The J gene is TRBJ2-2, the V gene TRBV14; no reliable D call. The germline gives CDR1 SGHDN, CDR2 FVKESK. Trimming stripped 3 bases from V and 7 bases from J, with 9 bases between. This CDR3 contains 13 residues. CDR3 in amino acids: CASSQWSGGELFF. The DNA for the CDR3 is TGTGCCAGCAGCCAGTGGAGTGGCGGGGAGCTGTTTTTT.

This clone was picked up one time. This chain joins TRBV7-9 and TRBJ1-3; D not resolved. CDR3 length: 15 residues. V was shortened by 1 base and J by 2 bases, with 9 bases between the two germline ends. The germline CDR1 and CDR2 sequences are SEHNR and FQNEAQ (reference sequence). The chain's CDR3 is CASSLEGNPGNTIYF. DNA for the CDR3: TGTGCCAGCAGCTTAGAGGGCAACCCTGGAAACACCATATATTTT. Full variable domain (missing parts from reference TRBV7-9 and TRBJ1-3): DTGVSQNPRHKITKRGQNVTFRCDPISEHNRLYWYRQTLGQGPEFLTYFQNEAQLEKSRLLSDRFSAERPKGSFSTLEIQRTEQGDSAMYLCASSLEGNPGNTIYFGEGSWLTVV.

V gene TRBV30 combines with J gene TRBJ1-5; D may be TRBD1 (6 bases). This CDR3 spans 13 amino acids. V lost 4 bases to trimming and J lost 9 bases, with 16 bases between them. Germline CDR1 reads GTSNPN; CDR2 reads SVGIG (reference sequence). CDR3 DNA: TGTGCCTGGAAAGCCCTGGGGGCAACGCCCCAGCATTTT. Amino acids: CAWKALGATPQHF.

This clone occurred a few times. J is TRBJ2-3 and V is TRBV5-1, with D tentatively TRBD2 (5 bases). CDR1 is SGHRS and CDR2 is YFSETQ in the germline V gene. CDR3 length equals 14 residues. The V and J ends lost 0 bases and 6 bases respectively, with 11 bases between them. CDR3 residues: CASSLGRSSDTQYF. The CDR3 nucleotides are TGCGCCAGCAGCTTGGGGAGGTCATCGGATACGCAGTATTTT.

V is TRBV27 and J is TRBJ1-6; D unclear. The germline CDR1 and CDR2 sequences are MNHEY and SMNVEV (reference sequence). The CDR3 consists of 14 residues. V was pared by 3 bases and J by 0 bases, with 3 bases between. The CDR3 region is CASSFSSYNSPLHF. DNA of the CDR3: TGTGCCAGCAGTTTCAGCTCCTATAATTCACCCCTCCACTTT.

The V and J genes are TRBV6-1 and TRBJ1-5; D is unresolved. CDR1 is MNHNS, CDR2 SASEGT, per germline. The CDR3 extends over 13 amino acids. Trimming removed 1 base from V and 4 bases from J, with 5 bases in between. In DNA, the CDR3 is TGTGCCAGCAGTGAAGTCAGTAATCAGCCCCAGCATTTT. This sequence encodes CASSEVSNQPQHF.

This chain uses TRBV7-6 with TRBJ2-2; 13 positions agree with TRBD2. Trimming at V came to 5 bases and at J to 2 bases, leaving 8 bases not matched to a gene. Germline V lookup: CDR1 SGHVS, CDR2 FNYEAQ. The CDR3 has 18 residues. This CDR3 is CASSRKSGLAGNTGELFF. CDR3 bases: TGTGCCAGCAGCCGAAAATCGGGACTAGCGGGAAACACCGGGGAGCTGTTTTTT.

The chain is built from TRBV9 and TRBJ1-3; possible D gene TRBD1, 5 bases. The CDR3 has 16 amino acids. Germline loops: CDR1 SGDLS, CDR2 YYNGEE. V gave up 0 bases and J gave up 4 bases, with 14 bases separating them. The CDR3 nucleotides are TGTGCCAGCAGCGTAGTTGGGGGAGAAACAGGAAACACCATATATTTT. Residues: CASSVVGGETGNTIYF.

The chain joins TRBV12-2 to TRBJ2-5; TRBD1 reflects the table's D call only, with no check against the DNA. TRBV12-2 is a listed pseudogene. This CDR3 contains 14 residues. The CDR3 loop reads CASRLEGLVETQYF. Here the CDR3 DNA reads TGTGCAAGTCGCTTAGAGGGGTTAGTTGAGACCCAGTACTTC.

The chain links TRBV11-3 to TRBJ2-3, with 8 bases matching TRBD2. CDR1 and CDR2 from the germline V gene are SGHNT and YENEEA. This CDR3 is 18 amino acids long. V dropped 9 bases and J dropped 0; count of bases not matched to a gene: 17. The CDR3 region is CARPITSCTGGSTDTQYF. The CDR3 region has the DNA TGTGCCAGACCGATTACCAGCTGCACGGGAGGGAGCACAGATACGCAGTATTTT.

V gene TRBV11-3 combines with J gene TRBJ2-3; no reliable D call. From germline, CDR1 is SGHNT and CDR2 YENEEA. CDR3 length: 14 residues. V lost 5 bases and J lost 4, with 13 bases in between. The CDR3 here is CASSPTGSPDTQYF. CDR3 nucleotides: TGTGCCAGCAGCCCCACCGGGTCCCCAGATACGCAGTATTTT.